This is a list of T cell receptor beta chains from one sample in a study of T cell repertoires in cytomegalovirus infection. For these receptors, no antigen is known. TCRdb ran MiXCR on the reads and lists one entry per CDR3 protein. The sample yields some 800,000 distinct CDR3 sequences, almost 30% seen once. The sequenced sample was cultured CD8+ T cells from PBMCs, obtained from culture after CMV antigen stimulation. These receptors came from a human donor in good health (CMV status not recorded). Some clones in this sample may be carry-over from other donors' samples. CDR3s include the opening cysteine and the closing phenylalanine or tryptophan. A D gene is named only where the DNA matches it firmly. A row's size may be missing; if present it is once, few, many or a size class.

V	D	length	size	J	DNA	CDR3
TRBV7-6	TRBD1	14	few	TRBJ1-3	TGTGCCAGCAGCCCTCCGACCGGGACAGGGACCATATATTTT	CASSPPTGTGTIYF
TRBV6-1	.	13	few	TRBJ1-1	TGTGCCAGCAGTGAAGGGAGGGGATACGAAGCTTTCTTT	CASSEGRGYEAFF
TRBV12-3/TRBV12-4	TRBD1	14	.	TRBJ1-5	TGTGCCAGCAACTATCAGGGGGCCGATCAGCCCCAGCATTTT	CASNYQGADQPQHF
TRBV6-1	.	13	many	TRBJ1-1	TGTGCCAGCAGTGAAGCTGGCAGTCCTGAAGCTTTCTTT	CASSEAGSPEAFF
TRBV6-1	.	13	many	TRBJ2-2	TGTGCCAGCAGAACGGGCTACACCGGGGAGCTGTTTTTT	CASRTGYTGELFF
TRBV7-8	.	13	.	TRBJ1-5	TGTGCCAGCAGCCCAAACAGGAATCAGCCCCAGCATTTT	CASSPNRNQPQHF
TRBV4-2	.	17	.	TRBJ2-3	TGTGCCAGCAGCCAAAGAAGCTCGGGGGAAAGCACAGATACGCAGTATTTT	CASSQRSSGESTDTQYF
TRBV6-6	TRBD1	13	.	TRBJ2-1	TGTGCCAGCAGTTACGCGGACAGGTACGAGCAGCTCTTC	CASSYADRYEQLF
TRBV29-1	.	15	.	TRBJ1-2	TGCAGCGTTGCCCGGTCTCTGGAGACGGGCTATGGCTACACCTTC	CSVARSLETGYGYTF
TRBV20-1	.	17	.	TRBJ2-1	TGCAGTGCTAGGATCCTCTATGGGACGGGCAGGTACAATGAGCAGTTCTTC	CSARILYGTGRYNEQFF